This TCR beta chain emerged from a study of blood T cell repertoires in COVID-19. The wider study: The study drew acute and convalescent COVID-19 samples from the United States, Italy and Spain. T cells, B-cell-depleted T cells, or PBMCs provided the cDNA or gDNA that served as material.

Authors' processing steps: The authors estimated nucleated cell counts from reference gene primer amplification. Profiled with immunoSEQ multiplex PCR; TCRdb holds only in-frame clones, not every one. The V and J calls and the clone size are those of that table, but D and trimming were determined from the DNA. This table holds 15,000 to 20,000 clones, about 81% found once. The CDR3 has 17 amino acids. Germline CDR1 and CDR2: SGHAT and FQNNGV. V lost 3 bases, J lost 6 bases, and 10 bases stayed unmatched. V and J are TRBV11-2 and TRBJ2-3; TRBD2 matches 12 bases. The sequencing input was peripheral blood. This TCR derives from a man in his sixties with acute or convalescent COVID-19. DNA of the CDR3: TGTGCCAGCAGCTTGGGGGGGACTAGCGGGTCGAGTGATACGCAGTATTTT. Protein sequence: CASSLGGTSGSSDTQYF.